Below, one T cell receptor (beta chain) is given with its context. The antigen remains undetermined. The data derive from a study of breast tumors, draining lymph nodes, adjacent tissues. Findings and limits, study-wide: Compared with basal-like, luminal-like tumors shared significantly more repertoire with nontumor tissue. Tumor repertoires ranked between lymph nodes and nontumor tissue in diversity, with V and J gene preferences. Data only fit, rather than demonstrated, lymph node origin of most tumor T cells.

TCRdb redid the calling of the multiplex PCR reads with MiXCR, one entry per CDR3 protein. The data contain roughly 110,000 distinct CDR3 sequences, about 31% of them singletons. CDR3 length: 14 amino acids. Per the germline V gene, CDR1 is LNHDA and CDR2 is SQIVND (reference sequence). Trimming took 2 bases from V and 4 from J, leaving 11 bases between them. Breast cancer patients provided tissue from their axillary draining lymph nodes. The TCR originated in a female donor with breast cancer. Some clones in this sample may be carry-over from other donors' samples. The genes are TRBV19 and TRBJ2-5, with D maybe TRBD1 (6 bases). The sample comprised axillary lymph node tissue. This CDR3 is CASSIRGGAETQYF. The CDR3, as DNA: TGTGCCAGTAGTATAAGAGGGGGAGCAGAGACCCAGTACTTC.